The rows below give T cell receptor beta chains drawn from one sample of a study of T cells after yellow fever vaccination. One entry per CDR3 protein, called by TCRdb with MiXCR from the 5' RACE reads. The table has fewer than 500,000 distinct CDR3 sequences, roughly a sixth seen once. Specimen: PBMCs, collected before the yellow fever booster vaccination. Receptor source: a young man who received the YFV17D yellow fever vaccine. CDR3s include the opening cysteine and the closing phenylalanine or tryptophan. D genes are given only for firm matches. Part of the rows lack a size; the others show once, few, many or a class for expanded clones.

clone_size j_call v_call cdr3_length d_call cdr3_aa cdr3_nt
- TRBJ1-3 TRBV7-2 14 - CASSLFGYGNTIYF TGTGCCAGCAGCTTATTTGGATATGGAAACACCATATATTTT
- TRBJ1-2 TRBV29-1 12 - CSASDMHYGYTF TGCAGCGCCTCTGACATGCACTATGGCTACACCTTC
- TRBJ1-5 TRBV7-8 15 - CASSLETTLAQPQHF TGTGCCAGCAGCTTAGAGACAACCCTGGCTCAGCCCCAGCATTTT
few TRBJ2-4 TRBV6-2/TRBV6-3 16 - CASSYSGWRAKNIQYF TGTGCCAGCAGTTACTCGGGTTGGAGGGCCAAAAACATTCAGTACTTC
few TRBJ2-1 TRBV5-1 14 - CASSRGAYNNEQFF TGCGCCAGCAGTAGAGGGGCCTATAACAATGAGCAGTTCTTC
- TRBJ2-1 TRBV29-1 10 - CSVRRNEQFF TGCAGCGTTAGAAGGAATGAGCAGTTCTTC
- TRBJ2-5 TRBV4-1 15 - CASSPLRQAQETQYF TGCGCCAGCAGCCCGCTCCGCCAGGCCCAAGAGACCCAGTACTTC
few TRBJ1-5 TRBV15 17 - CATSRSWGGIGNQPQHF TGTGCCACCAGCAGGTCCTGGGGGGGCATTGGCAATCAGCCCCAGCATTTT
- TRBJ2-7 TRBV29-1 14 TRBD1 CSVARTGDLYEQYF TGCAGCGTTGCCCGGACAGGGGATCTCTACGAGCAGTACTTC
few TRBJ1-2 TRBV7-9 15 - CASSFDLRGPYGYTF TGTGCCAGCAGCTTCGATTTGCGGGGTCCTTATGGCTACACCTTC
- TRBJ1-5 TRBV20-1 13 - CSAATGSNQPQHF TGCAGTGCTGCGACAGGAAGCAATCAGCCCCAGCATTTT
few TRBJ1-2 TRBV6-5 12 - CASSRMNYGYTF TGTGCCAGCAGTAGGATGAACTATGGCTACACCTTC
- TRBJ1-2 TRBV7-2 12 - CASSPQGYHYTF TGTGCCAGCAGCCCCCAGGGGTACCACTACACCTTC
- TRBJ2-3 TRBV3-1 16 TRBD2 CASSPVTSGPADTQYF TGTGCCAGCAGCCCGGTGACTAGCGGGCCTGCGGATACGCAGTATTTT
few TRBJ1-2 TRBV25-1 13 TRBD1 CASSGRTGSDYTF TGTGCCAGCAGTGGACGGACAGGTTCGGACTACACCTTC
few TRBJ2-3 TRBV7-9 17 - CASSLGLRGGARDTQYF TGTGCCAGCAGCTTAGGACTTAGAGGGGGGGCAAGAGATACGCAGTATTTT
- TRBJ2-5 TRBV3-1 16 - CASSQKTDKSQETQYF TGTGCCAGCAGCCAAAAGACCGATAAGTCTCAAGAGACCCAGTACTTC